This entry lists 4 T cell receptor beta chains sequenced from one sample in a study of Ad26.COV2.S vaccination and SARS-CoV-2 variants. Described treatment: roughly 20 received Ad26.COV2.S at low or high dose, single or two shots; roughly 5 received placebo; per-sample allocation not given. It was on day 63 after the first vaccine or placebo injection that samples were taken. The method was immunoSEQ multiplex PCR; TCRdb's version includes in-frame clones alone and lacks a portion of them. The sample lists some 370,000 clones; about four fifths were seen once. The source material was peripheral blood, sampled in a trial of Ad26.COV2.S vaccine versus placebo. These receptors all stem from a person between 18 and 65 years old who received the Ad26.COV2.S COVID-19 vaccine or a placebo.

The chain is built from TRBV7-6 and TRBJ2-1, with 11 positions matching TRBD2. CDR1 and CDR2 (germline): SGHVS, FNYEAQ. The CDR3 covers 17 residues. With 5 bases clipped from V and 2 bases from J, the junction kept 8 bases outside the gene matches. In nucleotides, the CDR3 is TGTGCCAGCAGCCGGATGGGGACTAGCGGCACCTACAATGAGCAGTTCTTC. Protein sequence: CASSRMGTSGTYNEQFF.

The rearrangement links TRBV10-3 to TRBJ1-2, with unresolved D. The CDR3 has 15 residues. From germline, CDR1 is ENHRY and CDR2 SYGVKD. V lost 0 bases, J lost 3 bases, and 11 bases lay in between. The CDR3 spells CAISESKSGHYGYTF. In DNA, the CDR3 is TGTGCCATCAGTGAGTCAAAGTCGGGTCACTATGGCTACACCTTC.

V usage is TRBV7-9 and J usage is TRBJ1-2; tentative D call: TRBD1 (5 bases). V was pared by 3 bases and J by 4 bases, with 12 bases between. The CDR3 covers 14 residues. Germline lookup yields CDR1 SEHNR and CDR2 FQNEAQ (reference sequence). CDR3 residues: CASSFEGPLYGYTF. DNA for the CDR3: TGTGCCAGCAGCTTCGAGGGGCCTCTCTATGGCTACACCTTC.

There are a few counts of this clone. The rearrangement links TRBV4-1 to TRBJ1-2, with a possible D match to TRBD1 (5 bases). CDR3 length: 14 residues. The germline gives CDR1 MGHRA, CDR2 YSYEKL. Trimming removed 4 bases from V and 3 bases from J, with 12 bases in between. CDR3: CASSLGTAYYGYTF. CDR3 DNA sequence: TGCGCCAGCAGCCTCGGGACGGCATACTATGGCTACACCTTC.